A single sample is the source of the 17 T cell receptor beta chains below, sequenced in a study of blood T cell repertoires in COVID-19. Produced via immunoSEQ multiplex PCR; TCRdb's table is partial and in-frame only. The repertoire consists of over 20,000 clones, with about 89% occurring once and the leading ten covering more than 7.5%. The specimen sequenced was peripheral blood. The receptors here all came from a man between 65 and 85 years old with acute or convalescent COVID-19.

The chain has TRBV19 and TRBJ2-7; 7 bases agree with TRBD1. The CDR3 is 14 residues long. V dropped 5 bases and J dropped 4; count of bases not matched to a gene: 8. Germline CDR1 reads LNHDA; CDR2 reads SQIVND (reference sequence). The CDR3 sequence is CASSPNRGKYEQYF. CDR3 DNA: TGTGCCAGTAGTCCGAACAGGGGAAAATACGAGCAGTACTTC.

In DNA, the CDR3 is TGTGCCAGCAGTTCTACGGGAGGGAAATATGGCTACACCTTC. This gives the protein CASSSTGGKYGYTF. This sequence joins TRBV28 and TRBJ1-2; no definite D call. Trimming took 4 bases from V and 5 from J, leaving 14 bases between them. CDR3 length: 14 residues. Per the germline V gene, CDR1 is MDHEN and CDR2 is SYDVKM.

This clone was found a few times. The CDR3 DNA sequence: TGTGCCAGCTCACCTTCAGGCATTGACACTGAAGCTTTCTTT. Translated: CASSPSGIDTEAFF. This rearrangement joins TRBV18 to TRBJ1-1, with D unresolved. V dropped 3 bases and J dropped 3 bases, with 11 bases sitting between them. There are 14 residues in the CDR3. CDR1 and CDR2 from the germline V gene are KGHSH and LQKENI.

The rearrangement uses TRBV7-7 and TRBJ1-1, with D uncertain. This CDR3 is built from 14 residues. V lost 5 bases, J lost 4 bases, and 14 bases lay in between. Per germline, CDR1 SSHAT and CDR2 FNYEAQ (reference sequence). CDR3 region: CASSPAGVLTEAFF. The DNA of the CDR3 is TGTGCCAGCAGCCCCGCCGGGGTTCTCACTGAAGCTTTCTTT. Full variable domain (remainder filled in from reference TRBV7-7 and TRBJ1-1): GAGVSQSPRYKVTKRGQDVTLRCDPISSHATLYWYQQALGQGPEFLTYFNYEAQPDKSGLPSDRFSAERPEGSISTLTIQRTEQRDSAMYRCASSPAGVLTEAFFGQGTRLTVV.

The CDR3 DNA reads TGTGCCAGCCGCGCGGGCAACAGACAAGAGACCCAGTACTTC. Translating it yields CASRAGNRQETQYF. J is TRBJ2-5 and V is TRBV5-4, with a weak D call TRBD2 (5 bases). Germline loops: CDR1 SGHNT, CDR2 YYREEE (reference sequence). This CDR3 is built from 14 residues. V lost 7 bases and J lost 2, with 15 bases in between.

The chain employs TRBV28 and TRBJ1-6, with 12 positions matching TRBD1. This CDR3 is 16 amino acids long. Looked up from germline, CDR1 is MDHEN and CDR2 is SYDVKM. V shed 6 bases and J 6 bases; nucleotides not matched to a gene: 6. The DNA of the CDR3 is TGTGCCAGCAGCCGGGACAGGGGGCCTCTTAATTCACCCCTCCACTTT. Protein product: CASSRDRGPLNSPLHF.

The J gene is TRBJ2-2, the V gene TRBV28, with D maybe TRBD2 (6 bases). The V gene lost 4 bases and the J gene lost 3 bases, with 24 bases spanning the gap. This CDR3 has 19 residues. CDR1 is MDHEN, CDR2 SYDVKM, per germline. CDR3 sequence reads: CASSSTWTAGWRDTGELFF. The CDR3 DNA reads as TGTGCCAGCAGTTCGACCTGGACCGCAGGGTGGAGGGACACCGGGGAGCTGTTTTTT.

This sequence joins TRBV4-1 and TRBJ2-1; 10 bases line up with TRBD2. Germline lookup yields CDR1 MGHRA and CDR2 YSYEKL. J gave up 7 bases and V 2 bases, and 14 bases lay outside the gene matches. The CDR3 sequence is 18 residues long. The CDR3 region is CASSQIDVGLAGVNEQFF. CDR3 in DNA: TGCGCCAGCAGCCAAATCGACGTGGGTCTAGCGGGAGTGAATGAGCAGTTCTTC.

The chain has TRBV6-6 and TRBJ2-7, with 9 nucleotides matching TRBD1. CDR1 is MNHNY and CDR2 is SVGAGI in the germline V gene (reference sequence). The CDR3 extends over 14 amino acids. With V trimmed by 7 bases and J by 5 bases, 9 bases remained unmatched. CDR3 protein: CASNGQGRGHEQYF. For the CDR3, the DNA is TGTGCCAGCAACGGACAGGGGAGGGGCCACGAGCAGTACTTC.

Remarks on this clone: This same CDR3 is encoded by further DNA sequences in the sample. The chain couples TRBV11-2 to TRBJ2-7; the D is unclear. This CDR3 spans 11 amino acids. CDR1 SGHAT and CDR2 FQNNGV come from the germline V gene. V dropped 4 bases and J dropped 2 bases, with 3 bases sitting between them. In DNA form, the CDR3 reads TGTGCCAGCAGCTCTACCTACGAGCAGTACTTC. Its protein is CASSSTYEQYF. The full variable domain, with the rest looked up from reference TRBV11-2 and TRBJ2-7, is EAGVAQSPRYKIIEKRQSVAFWCNPISGHATLYWYQQILGQGPKLLIQFQNNGVVDDSQLPKDRFSAERLKGVDSTLKIQPAKLEDSAVYLCASSSTYEQYFGPGTRLTVT.

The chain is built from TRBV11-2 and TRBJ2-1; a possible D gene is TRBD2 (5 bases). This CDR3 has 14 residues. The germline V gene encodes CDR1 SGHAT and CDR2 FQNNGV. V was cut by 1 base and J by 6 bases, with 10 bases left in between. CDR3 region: CASSLGTRVNEQFF. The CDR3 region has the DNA TGTGCCAGCAGCTTAGGTACTAGAGTCAATGAGCAGTTCTTC.

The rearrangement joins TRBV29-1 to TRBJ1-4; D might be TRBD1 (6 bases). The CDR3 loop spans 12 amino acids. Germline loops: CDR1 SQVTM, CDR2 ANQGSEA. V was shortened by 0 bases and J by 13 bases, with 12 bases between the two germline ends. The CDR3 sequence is CSVEERGRGLFF. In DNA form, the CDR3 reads TGCAGCGTTGAAGAGAGGGGGAGAGGACTGTTTTTT.

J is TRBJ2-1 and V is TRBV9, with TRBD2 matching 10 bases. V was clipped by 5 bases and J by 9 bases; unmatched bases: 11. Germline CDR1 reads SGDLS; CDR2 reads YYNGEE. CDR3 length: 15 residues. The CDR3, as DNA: TGTGCCAGCAGAGGCCCCCAGCGGGAGGGCACTGAGCAGTTCTTC. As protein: CASRGPQREGTEQFF.

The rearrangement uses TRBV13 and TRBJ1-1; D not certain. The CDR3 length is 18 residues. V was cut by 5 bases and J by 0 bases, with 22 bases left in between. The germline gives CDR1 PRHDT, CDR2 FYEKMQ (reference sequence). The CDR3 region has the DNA TGTGCCAGCAGCCCCCCCCTGCGGGGAGGCGATCTGAACACTGAAGCTTTCTTT. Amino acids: CASSPPLRGGDLNTEAFF.

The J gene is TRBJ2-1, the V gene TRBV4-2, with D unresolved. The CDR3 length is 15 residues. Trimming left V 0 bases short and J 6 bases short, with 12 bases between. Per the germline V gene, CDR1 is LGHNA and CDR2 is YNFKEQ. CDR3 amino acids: CASSQDLGRSNEQFF. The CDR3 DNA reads TGTGCCAGCAGCCAAGATCTAGGTCGGAGCAATGAGCAGTTCTTC.

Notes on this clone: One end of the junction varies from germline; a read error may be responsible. The CDR3 is CASSPSTGRSYEQYF. Here the CDR3 DNA reads TGTGCTAGCAGCCCCTCGACAGGACGCTCCTACGAGCAGTACTTC. This chain connects TRBV7-7 to TRBJ2-7; TRBD1 is a possible D gene (6 bases). The CDR3 is 15 residues long. CDR1 and CDR2 from the germline V gene are SSHAT and FNYEAQ (reference sequence).

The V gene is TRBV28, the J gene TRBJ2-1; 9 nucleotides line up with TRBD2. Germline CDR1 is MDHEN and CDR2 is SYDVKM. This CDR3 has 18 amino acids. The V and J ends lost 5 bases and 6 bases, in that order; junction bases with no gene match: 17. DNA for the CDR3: TGTGCCAGCAGTCCCACCTCGCTAGGCGGGAGGGCGTCCAATGAGCAGTTCTTC. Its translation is CASSPTSLGGRASNEQFF.